The 29 T cell receptor beta chains in this list originate from one sample, sequenced in a study of shared clonotypes between healthy human individuals. Using immunoSEQ multiplex PCR, the repertoire was profiled, and TCRdb retains in-frame clones only, with some absent. This sample has approximately 1,500,000 clones, with about 98% found just once. The sequencing sample was made of naive CD4+ T cells sorted from blood. Subset reported: CD45RA+ positively selected. The receptors originated from a man aged 25-40 years in good health.

This clone has just one count. The chain employs TRBV28 and TRBJ2-7, with TRBD1 matching over 9 bases. This CDR3 has 15 residues. Germline V gene sequence: CDR1 MDHEN, CDR2 SYDVKM. The V segment lost 4 bases and the J segment 4 bases; nucleotides outside the gene matches: 8. CDR3 nucleotide sequence: TGTGCCAGCAGTTCCCTCGGGACAGGGCGGTACGAGCAGTACTTC. Its protein is CASSSLGTGRYEQYF.

The chain employs TRBV6-1 and TRBJ1-3; D remains ambiguous. The CDR3 has 15 residues. V dropped 3 bases and J dropped 0 bases, with 9 bases sitting between them. The germline V gene has CDR1 MNHNS and CDR2 SASEGT. This CDR3 is CASSENRDSGNTIYF. DNA for the CDR3: TGTGCCAGCAGTGAGAACAGAGACTCTGGAAACACCATATATTTT.

This chain joins TRBV7-8 and TRBJ1-6; D not resolved. The germline V gene has CDR1 SGHVS and CDR2 FQNEAQ. This CDR3 comprises 13 residues. Trimming shortened V by 5 bases and J by 9 bases, and 11 bases separated the two germline ends. The CDR3 protein is CASSQTVSSPLHF. The CDR3 DNA reads TGTGCCAGCAGCCAGACCGTCTCTTCACCCCTCCACTTT.

Concerning this clone: Its ends do not fully match the called genes, so a read error is possible. The V and J genes are TRBV28 and TRBJ1-5; TRBD1 agrees at 7 bases. Germline CDR1 is MDHEN and CDR2 is SYDVKM. The CDR3 loop spans 14 amino acids. The CDR3 reads CATSGRGNNQPQHF. The CDR3 DNA sequence: TGTGCCACCAGTGGCAGGGGGAACAATCAGCCCCAGCATTTT.

J is TRBJ2-4 and V is TRBV15; D unclear. V shed 3 bases and J shed 9 bases, with 9 bases lying between them. The germline gives CDR1 LNHNV, CDR2 YYDKDF (reference sequence). The CDR3 has 12 amino acids. Here the CDR3 reads CATSRLEFIQYF. CDR3 bases: TGTGCCACCAGCAGGCTAGAGTTCATTCAGTACTTC.

V and J are TRBV28 and TRBJ2-2, with 7 bases aligning to TRBD2. Germline V gives CDR1 MDHEN, CDR2 SYDVKM. There are 20 residues in the CDR3. V shed 5 bases, J shed 4 bases, and the junction held 22 bases outside the gene matches. CDR3 sequence reads: CASSPPAAGAHNQGTGELFF. The CDR3 DNA reads TGTGCCAGCAGTCCGCCCGCGGCGGGAGCACATAATCAAGGCACCGGGGAGCTGTTTTTT.

The V call is TRBV5-8, the J call TRBJ1-2; 7 nucleotides agree with TRBD1. The ends lost 3 bases at V and 4 bases at J; junction bases unmatched: 6. The CDR3 loop spans 14 amino acids. Germline V lookup: CDR1 SGHTS, CDR2 YDEGEE. Here the CDR3 DNA reads TGTGCCAGCAGCTCAAGACAGGGCGGCTATGGCTACACCTTC. Residues: CASSSRQGGYGYTF.

The chain links TRBV5-8 to TRBJ1-2; 7 bases align to TRBD1. The CDR3 covers 15 residues. V lost 0 bases to trimming and J lost 2 bases; unmatched junction nucleotides: 4. Looked up from germline, CDR1 is SGHTS and CDR2 is YDEGEE. This CDR3 reads CASSLVIGGNYGYTF. CDR3 in DNA: TGTGCCAGCAGCTTGGTTATAGGGGGCAACTATGGCTACACCTTC.

The V gene is TRBV5-1, the J gene TRBJ2-5; 8 bases are shared with TRBD1. Trimming cost V 4 bases and J 5 bases; bases outside gene matches: 10. There are 15 residues in the CDR3. CDR1 is SGHRS and CDR2 is YFSETQ in the germline V gene. The CDR3 DNA reads as TGCGCCAGCAGCAGCGGACAGGGCCTATTGGAGACCCAGTACTTC. Protein product: CASSSGQGLLETQYF.

This chain uses TRBV10-2 with TRBJ1-2; 7 nucleotides agree with TRBD1. Germline V gene data show CDR1 as WSHSY and CDR2 as SAAADI. V trimming: 5 bases; J trimming: 4 bases; junction bases outside the gene matches: 10. The length of the CDR3 is 15 residues. CDR3 in amino acids: CASSPIDRDSYGYTF. The CDR3 coding sequence is TGCGCCAGCAGTCCCATCGACCGGGACAGCTATGGCTACACCTTC.

J is TRBJ2-7 and V is TRBV6-4; 9 nucleotides line up with TRBD1. The CDR3 sequence is 15 residues long. V was clipped by 5 bases and J by 6 bases; unmatched bases: 11. Germline values: CDR1 MRHNA, CDR2 SNTAGT. In nucleotides, the CDR3 is TGTGCCAGCAGTTATACCGGGACAGGGACCAGCGAGCAGTACTTC. Protein product: CASSYTGTGTSEQYF.

The gene calls are TRBV7-2 and TRBJ1-5; no clear D gene. The CDR3 loop spans 15 amino acids. Germline V lookup: CDR1 SGHTA, CDR2 FQGNSA. Trimming shortened V by 5 bases and J by 6 bases, and 17 bases separated the two germline ends. The CDR3 DNA reads as TGTGCCAGCAGCGCGACCCACCCCAGTCCTCAGCCCCAGCATTTT. Amino acid sequence: CASSATHPSPQPQHF.

The chain is built from TRBV5-1 and TRBJ2-1; D is unresolved. Germline CDR1 SGHRS, CDR2 YFSETQ. Trimming removed 0 bases from V and 4 bases from J, with 8 bases in between. This CDR3 region has 14 residues. CDR3 coding DNA: TGCGCCAGCAGCTTGGTGGACGGATACAATGAGCAGTTCTTC. Encoded protein: CASSLVDGYNEQFF.

This chain's CDR3 is CASSQDPGRGKLASGSPEETQYF. The CDR3 nucleotides are TGTGCCAGCAGCCAAGATCCGGGGAGGGGTAAGCTTGCTAGCGGGAGTCCCGAGGAGACCCAGTACTTC. This chain links TRBV4-2 with TRBJ2-5, with 10 bases fitting TRBD2. CDR3 size: 23 residues. In germline, CDR1 is LGHNA, CDR2 YNFKEQ. V lost 0 bases, J lost 5 bases, and 27 bases stayed unmatched.

This chain joins TRBV6-1 and TRBJ2-1; D ambiguous. Germline V gene lookup returns CDR1 MNHNS and CDR2 SASEGT. V was pared by 4 bases and J by 2 bases, with 9 bases between. CDR3 length: 14 residues. CDR3 in amino acids: CASSAGRPYNEQFF. The CDR3 region has the DNA TGTGCCAGCAGTGCCGGACGGCCCTACAATGAGCAGTTCTTC.

J is TRBJ1-4 and V is TRBV18; TRBD1 might be the D (6 bases). Germline V lookup: CDR1 KGHSH, CDR2 LQKENI. The length of the CDR3 is 13 residues. The ends were cut back, 5 bases at V and 6 bases at J, with 10 bases in the middle. CDR3 sequence reads: CASSGGADEKLFF. For the CDR3, the DNA is TGTGCCAGCTCAGGGGGCGCGGATGAAAAACTGTTTTTT.

The V call is TRBV7-3, the J call TRBJ2-3, with 10 bases that match TRBD2. Germline-derived CDR1 and CDR2 are SGHTA and FQGTGA. The CDR3 runs 16 residues. V lost 2 bases to trimming and J lost 3 bases; unmatched junction nucleotides: 5. For the CDR3, the DNA is TGTGCCAGCAGCTTAGGGAGCGGGAGGGCTACAGATACGCAGTATTTT. Amino acids: CASSLGSGRATDTQYF.

J is TRBJ2-7 and V is TRBV5-8, with 8 bases lining up with TRBD2. J lost 3 bases, V lost 10 bases, and 12 bases had no gene match. The CDR3 loop spans 14 amino acids. Germline CDR1 SGHTS, CDR2 YDEGEE. CDR3 sequence: CAGTSPNSHYEQYF. The CDR3 nucleotides are TGTGCCGGGACTAGTCCCAATTCGCACTACGAGCAGTACTTC.

The CDR3 nucleotides read TGTGCCAGCAGCTTAGTTTCGCTAGAGGCAGATACGCAGTATTTT. Its protein is CASSLVSLEADTQYF. The chain combines TRBV7-8 with TRBJ2-3; no reliable D call. The CDR3 is 15 amino acids. CDR1 and CDR2 from the germline V gene are SGHVS and FQNEAQ. The V gene lost 1 base and the J gene lost 4 bases, with 12 bases spanning the gap.

The gene calls are TRBV10-3 and TRBJ2-2, with TRBD1 identical over 9 bases. CDR3 length equals 14 residues. V was clipped by 7 bases and J by 4 bases; unmatched bases: 4. The germline gives CDR1 ENHRY, CDR2 SYGVKD. The CDR3 loop reads CAIKTGGFTGELFF. Here the CDR3 DNA reads TGTGCCATCAAGACAGGGGGGTTCACCGGGGAGCTGTTTTTT.

The chain combines TRBV5-1 with TRBJ2-7, with D possibly TRBD2 on 7 matching bases. The ends were cut back, 7 bases at V and 3 bases at J, with 23 bases in the middle. CDR1 is SGHRS, CDR2 YFSETQ, per germline. The CDR3 consists of 16 residues. The CDR3 sequence: CASGKGGGTEDYEQYF. The CDR3, as DNA: TGCGCCAGCGGCAAGGGCGGGGGCACTGAGGACTACGAGCAGTACTTC.

CDR3 in DNA: TGCGCCAGCAGCTTGACACCGGGCCCCAGTAGCGGGCCCCAGCATTTT. This sequence encodes CASSLTPGPSSGPQHF. The chain uses TRBV5-1 and TRBJ1-5; D gene uncertain. V was cut by 1 base and J by 9 bases, with 20 bases left in between. The germline V gene encodes CDR1 SGHRS and CDR2 YFSETQ. The CDR3 is made up of 16 amino acids.

The gene calls are TRBV29-1 and TRBJ2-7, with a weak D call TRBD1 (6 bases). The germline CDR1 and CDR2 sequences are SQVTM and ANQGSEA. CDR3 length: 11 residues. V gave up 3 bases and J gave up 6 bases, with 9 bases separating them. CDR3 nucleotide sequence: TGCAGCGTTGATCAGGGGTCCGAGCAGTACTTC. Its translation: CSVDQGSEQYF.

The J gene is TRBJ2-7, the V gene TRBV27; TRBD1 agrees at 7 bases. V lost 11 bases to trimming and J lost 6 bases; unmatched junction nucleotides: 7. The germline CDR1 and CDR2 sequences are MNHEY and SMNVEV (reference sequence). The CDR3 is 11 amino acids. The CDR3 reads CAVQGGREQYF. CDR3 bases: TGTGCCGTACAAGGGGGCCGCGAGCAGTACTTC.

The chain carries TRBV28 and TRBJ1-5, with TRBD1 as a possible D gene (5 bases). This CDR3 comprises 13 residues. Looked up from germline, CDR1 is MDHEN and CDR2 is SYDVKM. V gave up 3 bases and J gave up 7 bases, with 10 bases separating them. In DNA, the CDR3 is TGTGCCAGCAGTTTCCAGGGAGGACAGCCCCAGCATTTT. Its translation is CASSFQGGQPQHF.

This chain joins TRBV5-1 and TRBJ2-1; 7 nucleotides agree with TRBD2. This CDR3 has 16 amino acids. After removal of 3 bases from V and 5 bases from J, the junction contained 11 bases not matched to a gene. Germline V lookup: CDR1 SGHRS, CDR2 YFSETQ. CDR3 in amino acids: CASSSHLLAENNEQFF. The CDR3 bases are TGCGCCAGCAGCTCCCACCTCCTAGCGGAGAACAATGAGCAGTTCTTC.

The chain couples TRBV7-8 to TRBJ2-1; no clear D. The CDR3 has 16 residues. Germline CDR1 and CDR2: SGHVS and FQNEAQ. V was trimmed by 5 bases and J by 0 bases, leaving 14 bases between them. The CDR3 DNA is TGTGCCAGCAGCCCCCGGGCCCGAAGCTCCTACAATGAGCAGTTCTTC. The encoded protein is CASSPRARSSYNEQFF.

This chain links TRBV6-5 with TRBJ1-5, with D possibly being TRBD1 (5 bases). Germline V gene lookup returns CDR1 MNHEY and CDR2 SVGAGI. This CDR3 contains 15 residues. The V gene lost 7 bases and the J gene lost 2 bases, with 15 bases spanning the gap. CDR3 protein: CASNPNGAGNQPQHF. Written as DNA, the CDR3 is TGTGCCAGCAACCCCAACGGGGCGGGCAATCAGCCCCAGCATTTT.

Worth noting for this clone: This specimen includes other DNA sequences encoding the same CDR3. The chain is built from TRBV5-1 and TRBJ2-1; TRBD2 agrees at 11 bases. Germline V CDR1 and CDR2: SGHRS, YFSETQ. The V segment lost 4 bases and the J segment 5 bases; nucleotides outside the gene matches: 5. The CDR3 extends over 15 amino acids. The CDR3 DNA follows: TGCGCCAGCAGCGAACTAGCGGGAGTTGACAATGAGCAGTTCTTC. Translated, it gives CASSELAGVDNEQFF.